The clone carrying this T cell receptor (beta chain) was seen once. These data are taken from a study of blood T cell repertoires in COVID-19. Study at large: The samples span acute and convalescent COVID-19 from the United States, Italy and Spain. T cells, B-cell-depleted T cells, or PBMCs provided the cDNA or gDNA that served as material.

The J segment lost 5 bases and the V segment lost 6 bases, leaving 5 bases of the junction unmatched. CDR3 length: 15 amino acids. Germline loops: CDR1 ENHRY, CDR2 SYGVKD. In the original workflow: The assay estimated nucleated cells by amplifying reference gene primers. Assay: immunoSEQ multiplex PCR; the TCRdb copy retains only in-frame clones and omits some. V and J calls and clone size are as listed in that table; D and trimming were resolved from the DNA. Of around 94,000 clones listed, roughly 81% are singletons. The TCR sequence derives from a man aged 35 to 55 with active or convalescent COVID-19. What was sequenced was peripheral blood. V gene TRBV10-3 combines with J gene TRBJ1-6, with 9 bases matching TRBD1. CDR3 amino acids: CAISPGQGDNSPLHF. As DNA, the CDR3 is TGTGCCATCAGCCCGGGACAGGGAGATAATTCACCCCTCCACTTT.